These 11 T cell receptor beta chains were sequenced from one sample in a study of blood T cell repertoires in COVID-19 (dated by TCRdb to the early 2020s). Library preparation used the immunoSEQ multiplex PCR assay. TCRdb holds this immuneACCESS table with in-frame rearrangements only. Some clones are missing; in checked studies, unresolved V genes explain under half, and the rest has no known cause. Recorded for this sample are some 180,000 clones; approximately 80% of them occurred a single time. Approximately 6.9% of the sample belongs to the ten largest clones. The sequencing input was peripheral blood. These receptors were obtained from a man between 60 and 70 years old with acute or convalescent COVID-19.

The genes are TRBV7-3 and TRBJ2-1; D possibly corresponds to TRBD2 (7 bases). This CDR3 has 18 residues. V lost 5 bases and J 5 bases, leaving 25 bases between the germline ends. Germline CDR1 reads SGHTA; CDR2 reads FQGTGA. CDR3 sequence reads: CASSPKGGLALTDNEQFF. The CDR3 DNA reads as TGTGCCAGCAGCCCCAAGGGGGGGCTAGCGCTAACCGACAATGAGCAGTTCTTC. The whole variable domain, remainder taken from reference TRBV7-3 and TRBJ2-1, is GAGVSQTPSNKVTEKGKYVELRCDPISGHTALYWYRQSLGQGPEFLIYFQGTGAADDSGLPNDRFFAVRPEGSVSTLKIQRTERGDSAVYLCASSPKGGLALTDNEQFFGPGTRLTVL.

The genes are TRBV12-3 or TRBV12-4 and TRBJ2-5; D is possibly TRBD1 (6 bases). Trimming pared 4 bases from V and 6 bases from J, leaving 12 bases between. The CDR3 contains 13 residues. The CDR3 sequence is CASSSRGSQTQYF. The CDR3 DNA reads TGTGCCAGCAGTTCCAGGGGATCTCAGACCCAGTACTTC.

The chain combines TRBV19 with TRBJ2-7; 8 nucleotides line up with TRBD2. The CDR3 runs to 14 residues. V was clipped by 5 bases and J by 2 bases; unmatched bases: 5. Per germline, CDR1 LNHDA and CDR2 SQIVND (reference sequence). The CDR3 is CASSVSGTAYEQYF. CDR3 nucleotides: TGTGCCAGTAGTGTTAGCGGGACCGCCTACGAGCAGTACTTC.

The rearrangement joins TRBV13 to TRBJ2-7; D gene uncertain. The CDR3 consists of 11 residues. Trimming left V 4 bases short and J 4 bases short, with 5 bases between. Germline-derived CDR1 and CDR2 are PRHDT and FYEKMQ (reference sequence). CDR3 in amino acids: CASSSLYEQYF. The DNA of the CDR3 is TGTGCCAGCAGCTCGTTATACGAGCAGTACTTC.

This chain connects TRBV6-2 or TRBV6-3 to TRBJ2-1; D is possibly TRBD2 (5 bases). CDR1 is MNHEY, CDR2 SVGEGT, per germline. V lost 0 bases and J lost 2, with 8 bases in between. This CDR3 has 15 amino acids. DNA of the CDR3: TGTGCCAGCAGTTACTCACCCGGGACCTACAATGAGCAGTTCTTC. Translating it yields CASSYSPGTYNEQFF.

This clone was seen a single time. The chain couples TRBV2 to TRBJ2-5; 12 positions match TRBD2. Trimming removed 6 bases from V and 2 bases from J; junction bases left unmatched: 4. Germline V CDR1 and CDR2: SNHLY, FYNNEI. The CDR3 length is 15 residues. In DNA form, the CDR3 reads TGTGCCAGCAGCAGACTAGCGGGGGAACAAGAGACCCAGTACTTC. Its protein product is CASSRLAGEQETQYF.

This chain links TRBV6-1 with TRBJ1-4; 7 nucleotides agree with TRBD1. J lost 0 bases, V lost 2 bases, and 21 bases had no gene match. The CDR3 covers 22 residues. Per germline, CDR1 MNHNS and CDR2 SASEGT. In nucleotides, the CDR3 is TGTGCCAGCAGTGAATACCCTCTGGGGCTACGGGGACAGAAAACAACTAATGAAAAACTGTTTTTT. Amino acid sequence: CASSEYPLGLRGQKTTNEKLFF.

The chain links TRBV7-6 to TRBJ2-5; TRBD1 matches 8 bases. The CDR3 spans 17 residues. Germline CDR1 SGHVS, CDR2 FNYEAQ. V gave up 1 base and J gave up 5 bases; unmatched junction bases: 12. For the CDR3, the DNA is TGTGCCAGCAGCTTAGTCATGAGACAGGGGTTTGGGGAGACCCAGTACTTC. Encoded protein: CASSLVMRQGFGETQYF.

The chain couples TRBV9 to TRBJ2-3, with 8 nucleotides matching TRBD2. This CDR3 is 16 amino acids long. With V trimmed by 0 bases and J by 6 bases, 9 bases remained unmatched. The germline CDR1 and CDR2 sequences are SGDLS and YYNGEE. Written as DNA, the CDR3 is TGTGCCAGCAGCGTAGCTAGAGGACTAGCTACCGATACGCAGTATTTT. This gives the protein CASSVARGLATDTQYF. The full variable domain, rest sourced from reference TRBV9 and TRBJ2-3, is DSGVTQTPKHLITATGQRVTLRCSPRSGDLSVYWYQQSLDQGLQFLIQYYNGEERAKGNILERFSAQQFPDLHSELNLSSLELGDSALYFCASSVARGLATDTQYFGPGTRLTVL.

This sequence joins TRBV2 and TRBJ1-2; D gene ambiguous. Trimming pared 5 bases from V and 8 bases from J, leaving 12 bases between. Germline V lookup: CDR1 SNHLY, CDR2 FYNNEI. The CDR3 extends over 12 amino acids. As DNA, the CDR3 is TGTGCCAGCAGTATAACAACAATCGGCTACACCTTC. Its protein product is CASSITTIGYTF.

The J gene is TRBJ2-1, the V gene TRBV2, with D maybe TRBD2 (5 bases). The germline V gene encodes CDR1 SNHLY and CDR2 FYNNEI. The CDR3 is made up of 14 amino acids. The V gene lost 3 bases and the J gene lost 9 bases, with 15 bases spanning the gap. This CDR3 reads CASSELGTEGEQFF. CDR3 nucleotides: TGTGCCAGCAGTGAGTTAGGAACAGAGGGTGAGCAGTTCTTC.